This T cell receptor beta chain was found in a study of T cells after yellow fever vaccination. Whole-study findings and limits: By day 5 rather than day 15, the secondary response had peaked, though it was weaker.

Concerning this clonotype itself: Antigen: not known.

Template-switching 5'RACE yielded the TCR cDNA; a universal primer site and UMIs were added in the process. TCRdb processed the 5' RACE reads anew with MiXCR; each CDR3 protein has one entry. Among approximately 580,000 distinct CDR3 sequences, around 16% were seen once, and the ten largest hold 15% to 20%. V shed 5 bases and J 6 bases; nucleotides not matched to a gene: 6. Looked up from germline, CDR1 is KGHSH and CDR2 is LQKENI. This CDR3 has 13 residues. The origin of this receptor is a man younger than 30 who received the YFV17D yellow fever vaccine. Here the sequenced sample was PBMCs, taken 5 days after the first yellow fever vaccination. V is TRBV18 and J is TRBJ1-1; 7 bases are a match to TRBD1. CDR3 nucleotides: TGTGCCAGCTCAGAACAGGGGATGGCTGAAGCTTTCTTT. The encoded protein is CASSEQGMAEAFF.